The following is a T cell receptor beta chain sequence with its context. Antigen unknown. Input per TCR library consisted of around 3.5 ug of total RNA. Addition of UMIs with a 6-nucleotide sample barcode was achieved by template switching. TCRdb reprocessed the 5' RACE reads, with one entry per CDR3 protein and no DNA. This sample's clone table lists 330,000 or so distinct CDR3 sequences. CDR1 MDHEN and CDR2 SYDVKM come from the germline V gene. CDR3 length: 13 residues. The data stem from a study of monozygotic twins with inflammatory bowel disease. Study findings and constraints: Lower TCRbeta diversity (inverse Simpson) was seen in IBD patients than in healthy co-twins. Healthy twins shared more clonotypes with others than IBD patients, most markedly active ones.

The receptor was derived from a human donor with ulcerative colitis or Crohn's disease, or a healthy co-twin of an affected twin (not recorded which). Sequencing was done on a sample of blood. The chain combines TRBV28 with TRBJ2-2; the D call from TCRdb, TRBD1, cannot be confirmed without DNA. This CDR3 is CASRLTGSGELFF. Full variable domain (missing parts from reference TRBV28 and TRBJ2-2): DVKVTQSSRYLVKRTGEKVFLECVQDMDHENMFWYRQDPGLGLRLIYFSYDVKMKEKGDIPEGYSVSREKKERFSLILESASTNQTSMYLCASRLTGSGELFFGEGSRLTVL.